These 19 T cell receptor beta chains originate from one sample sequenced in a study of cytomegalovirus exposure and HLA in healthy donors. The table came from immunoSEQ multiplex PCR; TCRdb's copy has only in-frame clones and leaves some out. The table records 130,000 to 150,000 clones, roughly nine tenths of them present only once. The specimen was PBMCs. The source of these receptors is a young man in good health and CMV-seronegative.

This clone was detected once. V gene TRBV7-2 combines with J gene TRBJ2-7, with a weak D call TRBD2 (7 bases). This CDR3 spans 16 amino acids. V lost 1 base and J lost 3, with 16 bases in between. Germline V gene lookup returns CDR1 SGHTA and CDR2 FQGNSA. The CDR3 coding sequence is TGTGCCAGCAGCTTAGTTCGGGGGGCAAAGATCTACGAGCAGTACTTC. It translates to CASSLVRGAKIYEQYF.

J is TRBJ1-5 and V is TRBV28; D gene unclear. The CDR3 consists of 11 residues. The germline V gene encodes CDR1 MDHEN and CDR2 SYDVKM. Trimming removed 6 bases from V and 9 bases from J, with 9 bases in between. This chain's CDR3 is CASSSSGPQHF. As DNA, the CDR3 is TGTGCCAGCAGCTCGTCGGGGCCCCAGCATTTT. Full variable domain (rest looked up from reference TRBV28 and TRBJ1-5): DVKVTQSSRYLVKRTGEKVFLECVQDMDHENMFWYRQDPGLGLRLIYFSYDVKMKEKGDIPEGYSVSREKKERFSLILESASTNQTSMYLCASSSSGPQHFGDGTRLSIL.

J is TRBJ1-5 and V is TRBV4-1; no firm D call. The CDR3 sequence is 16 residues long. Germline-derived CDR1 and CDR2 are MGHRA and YSYEKL. The V gene lost 0 bases and the J gene lost 1 base, with 10 bases spanning the gap. The CDR3 nucleotides read TGCGCCAGCAGCCAAGATGGAGGACTCAGCAATCAGCCCCAGCATTTT. Its translation: CASSQDGGLSNQPQHF.

The CDR3 sequence is CASSSGTRENQPQHF. The CDR3 DNA reads TGTGCCAGCAGCTCAGGGACACGAGAGAATCAGCCCCAGCATTTT. This rearrangement joins TRBV7-2 to TRBJ1-5; D may be TRBD1 (6 bases). Germline V gene data show CDR1 as SGHTA and CDR2 as FQGNSA. V was pared by 4 bases and J by 4 bases, with 14 bases between. This CDR3 comprises 15 residues.

This clone was seen just once. The rearrangement joins TRBV10-3 to TRBJ2-6, with 9 positions matching TRBD1. The CDR3 is made up of 16 amino acids. Germline CDR1 ENHRY, CDR2 SYGVKD. Trimming at V came to 4 bases and at J to 2 bases, leaving 3 bases not matched to a gene. The CDR3 DNA sequence: TGTGCCATCAGTGGGACAGGGGCGACTGGGGCCAACGTCCTGACTTTC. This sequence encodes CAISGTGATGANVLTF.

This clone was detected only a few times. The V gene is TRBV25-1, the J gene TRBJ1-1; D uncertain. The CDR3 extends over 12 amino acids. Trimming removed 8 bases at V and 2 bases at J, with 9 bases between. Per the germline V gene, CDR1 is MGHDK and CDR2 is SYGVNS. The CDR3 DNA follows: TGTGCCAGCCGGGATTATAACACTGAAGCTTTCTTT. Encoded protein: CASRDYNTEAFF.

This chain connects TRBV23-1 to TRBJ1-4; perhaps TRBD1 as D (5 bases). TRBV23-1 is an ORF, with its function uncertain. CDR3 length: 17 residues. The V gene lost 1 base and the J gene lost 8 bases, with 20 bases spanning the gap. The CDR3 region is CASSQYWMGLGWEKLFF. The CDR3, as DNA: TGCGCCAGCAGTCAATATTGGATGGGGCTGGGATGGGAAAAACTGTTTTTT.

This sequence joins TRBV7-2 and TRBJ2-3; D not certain. The germline V gene encodes CDR1 SGHTA and CDR2 FQGNSA. The CDR3 extends over 14 amino acids. V was pared by 3 bases and J by 2 bases, with 9 bases between. The CDR3 sequence: CASSFGQSTDTQYF. CDR3 bases: TGTGCCAGCAGCTTTGGGCAGTCCACAGATACGCAGTATTTT.

The chain uses TRBV18 and TRBJ2-3, with 9 bases matching TRBD1. Unmatched junction bases numbered 5, after V lost 3 bases and J lost 4 bases. Germline CDR1 reads KGHSH; CDR2 reads LQKENI. The CDR3 consists of 15 residues. Here the CDR3 DNA reads TGTGCCAGCTCACCGACAGGGGGGGACGCAGATACGCAGTATTTT. Its protein is CASSPTGGDADTQYF.

CDR3 region: CASSIRLAGTGELFF. The CDR3 coding sequence is TGTGCCAGCAGCATTCGACTAGCGGGCACCGGGGAGCTGTTTTTT. J is TRBJ2-2 and V is TRBV4-2; 10 bases map to TRBD2. CDR1 is LGHNA, CDR2 YNFKEQ, per germline. V shed 5 bases and J 4 bases; nucleotides not matched to a gene: 4. This CDR3 comprises 15 residues.

This chain uses TRBV11-2 with TRBJ2-7; a possible D gene is TRBD1 (5 bases). Trimming cost V 4 bases and J 1 base, with 14 bases left between them. The length of the CDR3 is 15 residues. CDR1 is SGHAT and CDR2 is FQNNGV in the germline V gene. CDR3 sequence (DNA): TGTGCCAGCAGCTCCCCTCGGACACCTTCCTACGAGCAGTACTTC. This codes for CASSSPRTPSYEQYF.

This clone was detected once. The V gene is TRBV7-2, the J gene TRBJ2-7; TRBD2 matches at 7 bases. The V and J ends lost 5 bases and 4 bases, in that order; junction bases with no gene match: 8. The CDR3 totals 14 residues. Germline V gene data show CDR1 as SGHTA and CDR2 as FQGNSA. CDR3 nucleotide sequence: TGTGCCAGCAGCACTGGACTAGTGTCTTACGAGCAGTACTTC. Protein sequence: CASSTGLVSYEQYF.

This clone has just one count. The rearrangement joins TRBV6-5 to TRBJ1-5; possibly TRBD1 for D (6 bases). Trimming took off 4 bases at V and 2 bases at J, with 15 bases between the two ends. Per germline, CDR1 MNHEY and CDR2 SVGAGI. CDR3 length: 16 amino acids. CDR3 sequence: CASSSSWDTGNQPQHF. The CDR3, as DNA: TGTGCCAGCAGTTCATCTTGGGACACCGGCAATCAGCCCCAGCATTTT.

J is TRBJ2-7 and V is TRBV7-2; no clear D. Germline V lookup: CDR1 SGHTA, CDR2 FQGNSA. The germline V and J ends were trimmed by 0 bases and 0 bases, with 6 bases remaining between them. The CDR3 runs 14 residues. The CDR3 protein is CASSLALASYEQYF. In DNA, the CDR3 is TGTGCCAGCAGCTTAGCCCTGGCCTCCTACGAGCAGTACTTC.

This clone has a single count. For the CDR3, the DNA is TGTGCCAGCAGTCCCGACAGGGGGCTTGGCTACACCTTC. It encodes CASSPDRGLGYTF. The rearrangement uses TRBV6-5 and TRBJ1-2; 10 bases line up with TRBD1. CDR3 length: 13 residues. The germline V gene has CDR1 MNHEY and CDR2 SVGAGI. The J segment lost 7 bases and the V segment lost 5 bases, leaving 4 bases of the junction unmatched.

This sequence joins TRBV5-1 and TRBJ2-2; D might be TRBD1 (6 bases). V was shortened by 0 bases and J by 8 bases, with 14 bases between the two germline ends. The length of the CDR3 is 15 residues. Germline V gene lookup returns CDR1 SGHRS and CDR2 YFSETQ. The CDR3 DNA is TGCGCCAGCAGCTTGGCACAGGGCCTTGAGGGGGAGCTGTTTTTT. It encodes CASSLAQGLEGELFF.

This clone was recorded once. The chain couples TRBV7-6 to TRBJ2-7; possible D gene TRBD1, 5 bases. The length of the CDR3 is 14 residues. The germline V and J ends were trimmed by 5 bases and 2 bases, with 13 bases remaining between them. Germline lookup yields CDR1 SGHVS and CDR2 FNYEAQ. The CDR3 DNA sequence: TGTGCCAGCAGCCGGTTGGGGCAGACCTACGAGCAGTACTTC. The encoded protein is CASSRLGQTYEQYF.

The genes are TRBV11-2 and TRBJ1-2, with TRBD1 as a possible D gene (6 bases). Trimming removed 5 bases at V and 5 bases at J, with 15 bases between. Germline V gene data show CDR1 as SGHAT and CDR2 as FQNNGV. The length of the CDR3 is 14 residues. This chain's CDR3 is CASSHGQLPYGYTF. For the CDR3, the DNA is TGTGCCAGCAGCCATGGACAGCTACCTTATGGCTACACCTTC.

Comments on this clone: The same CDR3 arises from other DNA sequences in this sample as well. The chain combines TRBV11-3 with TRBJ2-5; D is uncertain. The CDR3 extends over 12 amino acids. V was cut by 1 base and J by 5 bases, with 5 bases left in between. The germline V gene encodes CDR1 SGHNT and CDR2 YENEEA. The CDR3 loop is CASSLGRETQYF. The CDR3 DNA sequence: TGTGCCAGCAGCTTAGGCAGGGAGACCCAGTACTTC. The full variable domain, with the rest looked up from reference TRBV11-3 and TRBJ2-5, is EAGVVQSPRYKIIEKKQPVAFWCNPISGHNTLYWYLQNLGQGPELLIRYENEEAVDDSQLPKDRFSAERLKGVDSTLKIQPAELGDSAVYLCASSLGRETQYFGPGTRLLVL.